What follows are 24 T cell receptor beta chains derived from one specimen sequenced in a study of regulatory dendritic cells for organ transplantation. TCRdb's table, derived via immunoSEQ multiplex PCR, lists solely in-frame clones and lacks some. Of some 10,000 clones listed, less than 70% are singletons. Allogeneic regulatory or mature dendritic cells were co-cultured for roughly five days with CFSE-labeled sorted T cells at 1:10. No antigen has been identified for these receptors. Sequencing was done on a sample of naive CD4+ T cells from blood cultured with dendritic cells. Regarding subset: CD45RA+ naive T cells. The receptors were gathered from a human donor in good health.

This chain connects TRBV10-3 to TRBJ2-6; TRBD1 agrees at 9 bases. This CDR3 has 18 amino acids. Unmatched junction bases numbered 7, after V lost 3 bases and J lost 1 base. From germline, CDR1 is ENHRY and CDR2 SYGVKD. The DNA for the CDR3 is TGTGCCATCAGTGAAGGGACAGGGTTTCCTTCTGGGGCCAACGTCCTGACTTTC. Protein: CAISEGTGFPSGANVLTF.

V gene TRBV7-2 combines with J gene TRBJ1-1; D remains ambiguous. V was shortened by 1 base and J by 2 bases, with 8 bases between the two germline ends. Germline-derived CDR1 and CDR2 are SGHTA and FQGNSA. The CDR3 sequence is 14 residues long. In DNA, the CDR3 is TGTGCCAGCAGCTTAGGGAGGGTCAACACTGAAGCTTTCTTT. It is translated as CASSLGRVNTEAFF.

V and J are TRBV7-8 and TRBJ1-1; tentative D call: TRBD1 (5 bases). CDR3 size: 16 residues. Between the trimmed V and J ends, which lost 6 bases and 0 bases, there was a span of 17 bases. Germline CDR1 and CDR2: SGHVS and FQNEAQ. The CDR3 DNA follows: TGTGCCAGCAGGTCTTCGCCAGGGTGGATGAACACTGAAGCTTTCTTT. Its protein product is CASRSSPGWMNTEAFF. Together with reference TRBV7-8 and TRBJ1-1, the CDR3 gives the full variable domain: GAGVSQSPRYKVAKRGQDVALRCDPISGHVSLFWYQQALGQGPEFLTYFQNEAQLDKSGLPSDRFFAERPEGSVSTLKIQRTQQEDSAVYLCASRSSPGWMNTEAFFGQGTRLTVV.

This clone was seen a handful of times. This chain joins TRBV7-6 and TRBJ2-5, with D possibly TRBD2 on 7 matching bases. This CDR3 has 13 amino acids. The germline CDR1 and CDR2 sequences are SGHVS and FNYEAQ. The V end lost 5 bases, the J end lost 5 bases, and 12 bases lay between the germline ends. CDR3 amino acids: CASSRGAAETQYF. The CDR3 nucleotides are TGTGCCAGCAGCCGGGGGGCCGCGGAGACCCAGTACTTC.

This clone has more than one count but fewer than ten. V usage is TRBV6-5 and J usage is TRBJ1-2; 10 bases map to TRBD1. Germline V gene data show CDR1 as MNHEY and CDR2 as SVGAGI. V shed 0 bases and J 5 bases; nucleotides not matched to a gene: 3. CDR3 length equals 15 residues. The CDR3 DNA is TGTGCCAGCAGTTACTCGACAGGGGGCGCTTATGGCTACACCTTC. It specifies CASSYSTGGAYGYTF.

V usage is TRBV5-4 and J usage is TRBJ1-2; D uncertain. Trimming cost V 4 bases and J 5 bases, with 9 bases left between them. This CDR3 contains 12 residues. CDR1 and CDR2 (germline): SGHNT, YYREEE (reference sequence). The CDR3 nucleotides are TGTGCCAGCAGCGATGACATTTATGGCTACACCTTC. It codes for CASSDDIYGYTF.

The J gene is TRBJ2-7, the V gene TRBV9; a weak D match, TRBD2 (6 bases). CDR3 length equals 15 residues. Germline V CDR1 and CDR2: SGDLS, YYNGEE. Trimming shortened V by 0 bases and J by 3 bases, and 13 bases separated the two germline ends. CDR3 sequence: CASSVAGGYLYEQYF. The CDR3 DNA is TGTGCCAGCAGCGTAGCTGGAGGGTATCTCTACGAGCAGTACTTC.

J is TRBJ2-5 and V is TRBV6-5; D is unresolved. The germline V gene encodes CDR1 MNHEY and CDR2 SVGAGI. Trimming shortened V by 6 bases and J by 1 base, and 9 bases separated the two germline ends. This CDR3 contains 13 residues. As DNA, the CDR3 is TGTGCCAGCAGCTATCGAATCCAAGAGACCCAGTACTTC. Protein product: CASSYRIQETQYF.

The gene calls are TRBV11-3 and TRBJ2-5; no clear D gene. CDR1 and CDR2 from the germline V gene are SGHNT and YENEEA. V gave up 2 bases and J gave up 0 bases, with 10 bases separating them. This CDR3 region has 15 residues. The CDR3 spells CASSLQGGYQETQYF. The CDR3 DNA reads as TGTGCCAGCAGCTTACAAGGCGGCTACCAAGAGACCCAGTACTTC.

V and J are TRBV7-9 and TRBJ2-3, with TRBD2 identical over 16 bases. Germline trimming cut 5 bases from V and 6 bases from J; bases unmatched to any gene: 11. The germline gives CDR1 SEHNR, CDR2 FQNEAQ (reference sequence). The CDR3 has 18 amino acids. The CDR3 loop reads CASSLGLAGGPVTDTQYF. The CDR3 coding sequence is TGTGCCAGCAGCCTGGGACTAGCGGGGGGGCCAGTCACCGATACGCAGTATTTT.

The chain carries TRBV7-2 and TRBJ2-5; 7 positions match TRBD1. CDR3 length: 14 amino acids. V dropped 4 bases and J dropped 5; count of bases not matched to a gene: 7. CDR1 and CDR2 from the germline V gene are SGHTA and FQGNSA. CDR3 residues: CASSSRTGSETQYF. As DNA, the CDR3 is TGTGCCAGCAGCTCCCGGACAGGATCGGAGACCCAGTACTTC.

This chain links TRBV2 with TRBJ1-1; 8 bases line up with TRBD1. CDR1 is SNHLY, CDR2 FYNNEI, per germline. This CDR3 contains 15 residues. V trimming: 6 bases; J trimming: 1 base; junction bases outside the gene matches: 7. CDR3 in amino acids: CASRLYQGANTEAFF. CDR3 sequence (DNA): TGTGCCAGCAGATTGTATCAGGGGGCGAACACTGAAGCTTTCTTT.

This rearrangement joins TRBV5-1 to TRBJ2-7; 10 nucleotides match TRBD2. Germline loops: CDR1 SGHRS, CDR2 YFSETQ. This CDR3 is 15 amino acids long. Unmatched junction bases numbered 4, after V lost 2 bases and J lost 2 bases. The CDR3 protein is CASSFLAGETYEQYF. The CDR3 nucleotides read TGCGCCAGCAGCTTTCTAGCGGGGGAGACCTACGAGCAGTACTTC.

There are a few counts of this clone. The chain employs TRBV6-5 and TRBJ2-5; perhaps TRBD2 as D (5 bases). V was clipped by 3 bases and J by 0 bases, with 11 bases between them. The CDR3 runs to 15 residues. The germline CDR1 and CDR2 sequences are MNHEY and SVGAGI. This chain's CDR3 is CASSYFRADQETQYF. DNA of the CDR3: TGTGCCAGCAGTTATTTCAGAGCGGACCAAGAGACCCAGTACTTC.

This clone came up a few times. This chain joins TRBV4-1 and TRBJ1-4; tentatively, D is TRBD1 (6 bases). The V gene lost 4 bases and the J gene lost 0 bases, with 12 bases spanning the gap. The CDR3 runs to 16 residues. Germline lookup yields CDR1 MGHRA and CDR2 YSYEKL. CDR3 amino acids: CASSPSTGATNEKLFF. The CDR3 bases are TGCGCCAGCAGCCCGTCGACAGGAGCAACTAATGAAAAACTGTTTTTT.

This chain links TRBV2 with TRBJ2-1; D is possibly TRBD2 (6 bases). The CDR3 spans 15 residues. V shed 2 bases and J shed 6 bases, with 14 bases lying between them. The germline V gene encodes CDR1 SNHLY and CDR2 FYNNEI. The CDR3 here is CASSEIGVGGNEQFF. CDR3 in DNA: TGTGCCAGCAGTGAAATAGGGGTGGGAGGCAATGAGCAGTTCTTC.

The chain links TRBV5-1 to TRBJ2-3, with 9 bases fitting TRBD1. The CDR3 covers 14 residues. The germline gives CDR1 SGHRS, CDR2 YFSETQ. V was pared by 5 bases and J by 6 bases, with 7 bases of the junction left unmatched. The CDR3 DNA follows: TGCGCCAGCAGACGGACAGGGGAAGTGGATACGCAGTATTTT. Translating it yields CASRRTGEVDTQYF. The variable domain in full, with the rest retrieved from reference TRBV5-1 and TRBJ2-3, is KAGVTQTPRYLIKTRGQQVTLSCSPISGHRSVSWYQQTPGQGLQFLFEYFSETQRNKGNFPGRFSGRQFSNSRSEMNVSTLELGDSALYLCASRRTGEVDTQYFGPGTRLTVL.

The chain has TRBV27 and TRBJ1-6; 7 positions agree with TRBD1. Trimming removed 8 bases from V and 8 bases from J; junction bases left unmatched: 6. Looked up from germline, CDR1 is MNHEY and CDR2 is SMNVEV (reference sequence). The CDR3 extends over 13 amino acids. The CDR3 is CASQDREYSPLHF. The DNA of the CDR3 is TGTGCCAGCCAAGACAGGGAGTATTCACCCCTCCACTTT.

The V gene is TRBV6-6, the J gene TRBJ1-1; D is possibly TRBD1 (6 bases). The CDR3 is 13 residues long. Trimming left V 2 bases short and J 4 bases short, with 8 bases between. Germline assignment: CDR1 MNHNY and CDR2 SVGAGI (reference sequence). The CDR3 sequence is CASSYTGFTEAFF. The CDR3 coding sequence is TGTGCCAGCAGTTACACAGGGTTCACTGAAGCTTTCTTT.

This clone was picked up a small number of times. The genes are TRBV7-2 and TRBJ2-3; TRBD2 matches at 8 bases. Germline CDR1 SGHTA, CDR2 FQGNSA. The CDR3 length is 15 residues. V shed 5 bases and J 3 bases; nucleotides not matched to a gene: 7. The CDR3 is CASSLPGLGTDTQYF. CDR3 nucleotides: TGTGCCAGCAGCCTCCCGGGACTAGGAACAGATACGCAGTATTTT. The full variable domain, with the rest looked up from reference TRBV7-2 and TRBJ2-3, is GAGVSQSPSNKVTEKGKDVELRCDPISGHTALYWYRQSLGQGLEFLIYFQGNSAPDKSGLPSDRFSAERTGGSVSTLTIQRTQQEDSAVYLCASSLPGLGTDTQYFGPGTRLTVL.

The CDR3 is CASSRETGAQWEKLFF. The CDR3 DNA sequence: TGCGCCAGCAGCCGAGAAACAGGGGCTCAATGGGAAAAACTGTTTTTT. This chain links TRBV5-1 with TRBJ1-4, with 7 nucleotides matching TRBD1. V dropped 4 bases and J dropped 8; count of bases not matched to a gene: 14. The CDR3 length is 16 residues. Looked up from germline, CDR1 is SGHRS and CDR2 is YFSETQ.

V usage is TRBV11-3 and J usage is TRBJ2-1; TRBD1 matches 7 bases. The germline V gene has CDR1 SGHNT and CDR2 YENEEA. The CDR3 loop spans 14 amino acids. J lost 5 bases, V lost 5 bases, and 6 bases had no gene match. Written as DNA, the CDR3 is TGTGCCAGCAGCCTCTTTACAGGGGACAATGAGCAGTTCTTC. It encodes CASSLFTGDNEQFF.

This chain connects TRBV11-2 to TRBJ2-3; no definite D call. V lost 5 bases to trimming and J lost 0 bases, with 18 bases between them. Per the germline V gene, CDR1 is SGHAT and CDR2 is FQNNGV. The CDR3 loop spans 17 amino acids. CDR3 residues: CASSLYARSVSTDTQYF. CDR3 bases: TGTGCCAGCAGCCTCTATGCTAGAAGCGTTAGCACAGATACGCAGTATTTT.

The chain's CDR3 is CASSREGNTIYF. The CDR3 region has the DNA TGTGCCAGCAGTAGAGAAGGAAACACCATATATTTT. The chain employs TRBV6-5 and TRBJ1-3; D not certain. Trimming left V 5 bases short and J 4 bases short, with 6 bases between. Germline loops: CDR1 MNHEY, CDR2 SVGAGI. The CDR3 is made up of 12 amino acids.